Many counts were recorded for the clone carrying this TCR beta chain. Its antigen is unknown. This record belongs to a study of T cells in Graves' hyperthyroidism and ophthalmopathy. Study-level results: Stable hyperthyroidism and ophthalmopathy were separated using 13 V-J signatures.

Germline-derived CDR1 and CDR2 are KGHSH and LQKENI. The CDR3 runs to 15 residues. J gave up 0 bases and V 3 bases, and 0 bases lay outside the gene matches. TCR beta CDR3 sequences were amplified from RNA transcripts. When the TCR CDR3 underwent first-round RT-PCR, the HTBI primer set was used. MiXCR was run by TCRdb on the multiplex PCR reads, yielding one entry per CDR3 protein. The data contain 500,000 or so distinct CDR3 sequences, roughly a sixth of them seen just once; the ten biggest clones take up roughly 18%. Any patient presenting with uncontrolled infection, other autoimmune disease, pregnancy or lactation was left out. Clinical symptoms, serum thyroxine and TRAb, thyroid ultrasound and orbital computed tomography were used for the diagnoses. PBMCs were derived from 10 ml fresh peripheral blood.

The origin of this receptor is a young woman with Graves' ophthalmopathy. The sample consisted of blood. The chain joins TRBV18 to TRBJ2-1; 9 nucleotides agree with TRBD1. CDR3 region: CASSPGQGSYNEQFF. In DNA, the CDR3 is TGTGCCAGCTCACCGGGACAGGGCTCCTACAATGAGCAGTTCTTC.